This T cell receptor beta chain was obtained from a study of cytomegalovirus exposure and HLA in healthy donors. V was clipped by 1 base and J by 2 bases; unmatched bases: 0. The CDR3 extends over 14 amino acids. Germline V gene lookup returns CDR1 SEHNR and CDR2 FQNEAQ (reference sequence). This clone was detected a few times. In the PCR, 60 Vbeta and 13 Jbeta primers were used. The table came from immunoSEQ multiplex PCR; TCRdb's copy has only in-frame clones and leaves some out. There are around 190,000 clones in the sample; approximately 80% occur only once, and about 0.5% lies in the top ten. V gene TRBV7-9 combines with J gene TRBJ1-2, with TRBD1 matching 8 bases. This clonotype was sampled from a woman between 50 and 59 years old in good health and CMV-seronegative. Sequenced input: PBMCs. The CDR3 region is CASSLGQGNYGYTF. In nucleotides, the CDR3 is TGTGCCAGCAGCTTAGGACAGGGGAACTATGGCTACACCTTC.